What follows describes a single T cell receptor beta chain. As yet, its antigen is unknown. Germline V gene data show CDR1 as PRHDT and CDR2 as FYEKMQ (reference sequence). V was pared by 5 bases and J by 12 bases, with 26 bases between. The CDR3 consists of 16 residues. The data are from a study of graft-versus-host responses after intestinal transplantation. Study-wide background: Each recipient received a multivisceral, liver-intestinal, or isolated intestinal graft. Anti-thymocyte globulin was used for induction in all recipients, who then took tacrolimus and steroids for approximately 3 years. The study's findings and limits: Graft-versus-host to host-versus-graft clonal ratios in allografts were high in patients with graft-donor T cell macrochimerism. There were GvH clones found in recipient marrow, and some of them appeared first in ileum or blood.

TCRdb's copy holds only in-frame clones and misses some; the assay was immunoSEQ multiplex PCR. This repertoire shows about 88,000 clones, roughly 90% found once; its top ten account for approximately 0.11%. The chain uses TRBV13 and TRBJ2-1, with D possibly being TRBD2 (6 bases). Here the sequenced sample was unstimulated CD4+ T cells sorted from spleen or lymph node cells, taken before intestinal transplant. The sequence came from a human donor who received an intestinal transplant. In nucleotides, the CDR3 is TGTGCCAGCAGCCCCGATCTATGGGGGGAGAGTTTGGGGCAGTTCTTC. It specifies CASSPDLWGESLGQFF.